The present T cell receptor (beta chain) was sequenced within a study of beta chain features in type 1 diabetes. Whole-study findings and limits: Moderate yet significant TCRB CDR3 shortening was seen in Type 1 diabetes patients in all four CD4+ subsets. PCR, the amplification step, might favor shorter templates, equally in patients and controls.

Naive, central memory, regulatory and stem cell-like memory cells within the CD4+ compartment were sorted using CD45RO/CCR7/CD25/CD127/CD95/CD27. Sorting gave populations that all exceeded 95% purity. As concerns this clone: Its specificity is unknown.

Of the isolated RNA, all was reverse transcribed, and so the sequenced material was expressed TCRB transcripts. Clones were sequenced by immunoSEQ multiplex PCR, and TCRdb holds only the in-frame ones, with some missing. The sample includes roughly 260,000 clones, roughly 22% of them seen just once. The CDR3 totals 11 residues. Trimming stripped 8 bases from V and 2 bases from J, with 6 bases between. Germline V CDR1 and CDR2: MDHEN, SYDVKM. The sample was naive CD4+ T cells from blood. J is TRBJ2-5 and V is TRBV28, with D perhaps TRBD1 (5 bases). The sequence derives from a middle-aged woman with type 1 diabetes. DNA for the CDR3: TGTGCCAGCGGGGCGCAAGAGACCCAGTACTTC. It codes for CASGAQETQYF.